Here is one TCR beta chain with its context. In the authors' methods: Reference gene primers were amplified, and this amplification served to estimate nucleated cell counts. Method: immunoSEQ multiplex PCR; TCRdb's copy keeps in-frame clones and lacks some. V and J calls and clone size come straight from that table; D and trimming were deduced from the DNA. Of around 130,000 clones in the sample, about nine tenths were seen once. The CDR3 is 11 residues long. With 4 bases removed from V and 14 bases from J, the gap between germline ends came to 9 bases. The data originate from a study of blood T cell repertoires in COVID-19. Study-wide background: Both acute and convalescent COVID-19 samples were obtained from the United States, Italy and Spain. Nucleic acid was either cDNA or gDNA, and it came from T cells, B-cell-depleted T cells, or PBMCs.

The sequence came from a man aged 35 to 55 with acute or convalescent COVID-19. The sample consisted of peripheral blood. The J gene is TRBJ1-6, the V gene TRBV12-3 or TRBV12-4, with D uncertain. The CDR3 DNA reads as TGTGCCAGCAGTTCCTCTAGCACCCTCCACTTT. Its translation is CASSSSSTLHF.